Listed below are T cell receptor beta chains from one sample, sequenced in a study of T cells in tuberculosis. Measured with immunoSEQ multiplex PCR; TCRdb has only the in-frame clones, and not every one. The table lists under 40,000 clones, more than 70% of them singletons. The sequenced sample was PBMCs, obtained at tuberculosis diagnosis. Receptors originate from an adult with tuberculosis. Both conserved end residues are part of each CDR3. A D gene is named only where the DNA matches it firmly. Size tells how often a clone was seen (once, few, many) or the class of an expanded clone, and some rows leave it out.

D gene: TRBD2
J gene: TRBJ2-5
clone size: .
V gene: TRBV28
CDR3 protein: CASSLLGRVGETQYF
CDR3 DNA: TGTGCCAGCAGCCTCTTGGGGAGGGTTGGAGAGACCCAGTACTTC

D gene: .
J gene: TRBJ2-3
clone size: .
V gene: TRBV4-1
CDR3 protein: CASSQESSTDTQYF
CDR3 DNA: TGCGCCAGCAGCCAAGAATCTAGCACAGATACGCAGTATTTT

D gene: TRBD1
J gene: TRBJ2-7
clone size: .
V gene: TRBV10-3
CDR3 protein: CAISHRDSSYEQYF
CDR3 DNA: TGTGCCATCAGCCACCGGGACAGCTCCTACGAGCAGTACTTC

D gene: TRBD1
J gene: TRBJ2-6
clone size: .
V gene: TRBV9
CDR3 protein: CASSGRTGGYSGANVLTF
CDR3 DNA: TGTGCCAGCAGCGGGCGGACAGGGGGCTACTCTGGGGCCAACGTCCTGACTTTC

D gene: .
J gene: TRBJ1-2
clone size: once
V gene: TRBV4-1
CDR3 protein: CASSQDGWNNYGYTF
CDR3 DNA: TGCGCCAGCAGCCAAGACGGGTGGAATAACTATGGCTACACCTTC

D gene: TRBD1
J gene: TRBJ1-2
clone size: few
V gene: TRBV5-6
CDR3 protein: CASSSPPRGQKDGYTF
CDR3 DNA: TGTGCCAGCAGCTCCCCGCCCCGGGGACAGAAGGATGGCTACACCTTC

D gene: .
J gene: TRBJ2-2
clone size: .
V gene: TRBV30
CDR3 protein: CASLRPNTGELFF
CDR3 DNA: TGTGCCTCCCTCAGGCCAAACACCGGGGAGCTGTTTTTT

D gene: TRBD1
J gene: TRBJ1-2
clone size: .
V gene: TRBV30
CDR3 protein: CAWSVMGQNNYGYTF
CDR3 DNA: TGTGCCTGGAGTGTAATGGGACAGAATAACTATGGCTACACCTTC

D gene: TRBD1
J gene: TRBJ2-5
clone size: .
V gene: TRBV5-4
CDR3 protein: CASSPGQGRQETQYF
CDR3 DNA: TGTGCCAGCAGCCCCGGACAGGGCCGCCAAGAGACCCAGTACTTC

D gene: .
J gene: TRBJ1-2
clone size: .
V gene: TRBV21-1
CDR3 protein: CASSASGGADGYTF
CDR3 DNA: TGTGCCAGCAGCGCCTCAGGGGGCGCTGATGGCTACACCTTC

D gene: .
J gene: TRBJ2-5
clone size: .
V gene: TRBV25-1
CDR3 protein: CASHGETQYF
CDR3 DNA: TGTGCCTCCCACGGGGAGACCCAGTACTTC

D gene: .
J gene: TRBJ1-2
clone size: .
V gene: TRBV19
CDR3 protein: CASHTGAGATGYTF
CDR3 DNA: TGTGCCAGTCATACCGGGGCAGGGGCCACTGGCTACACCTTC

D gene: TRBD1
J gene: TRBJ2-1
clone size: .
V gene: TRBV5-4
CDR3 protein: CASSFRQGASNEQFF
CDR3 DNA: TGTGCCAGCAGCTTCAGACAGGGGGCCAGCAATGAGCAGTTCTTC

D gene: TRBD1
J gene: TRBJ1-1
clone size: .
V gene: TRBV14
CDR3 protein: CASSQLTGVNTEAFF
CDR3 DNA: TGTGCCAGCAGCCAATTGACAGGGGTAAACACTGAAGCTTTCTTT

D gene: .
J gene: TRBJ2-3
clone size: .
V gene: TRBV9
CDR3 protein: CASSVAQLDTQYF
CDR3 DNA: TGTGCCAGCAGCGTCGCCCAGTTAGATACGCAGTATTTT

D gene: TRBD1
J gene: TRBJ2-6
clone size: .
V gene: TRBV11-2
CDR3 protein: CAIPTGTGKSGANVLTF
CDR3 DNA: TGTGCCATCCCCACCGGGACAGGAAAATCTGGGGCCAACGTCCTGACTTTC